A selection of T cell receptor beta chains follows, all from one sample in a study of T cell clones after liver transplantation. Profiled with immunoSEQ multiplex PCR; TCRdb holds only in-frame clones, not every one. The sample lists nearly 15,000 clones, approximately 77% occurring once. Material: CD8+ T cells from blood, obtained approximately 45 months after liver transplant. These receptors were collected from a human patient who received a liver transplant. Some of these T cells may belong to the graft donor. Each CDR3 is given with its conserved first and last residue. A D gene is named only where the DNA matches it firmly. Clone size is not always given. Where it is, it says once, few, many or a class for expanded clones.

size	J	V	length	D	CDR3	DNA
few	TRBJ2-7	TRBV6-6	16	.	CASSLNFRGKEHEQYF	TGTGCCAGCAGTCTCAACTTTCGGGGGAAGGAGCACGAGCAGTACTTC
once	TRBJ2-7	TRBV9	16	TRBD1	CASSLSGGPSSYEQYF	TGTGCCAGCAGCCTCTCAGGGGGCCCCAGCTCCTACGAGCAGTACTTC
.	TRBJ2-7	TRBV11-2	13	TRBD1	CASTDRGPYEQYF	TGTGCCAGCACTGACAGGGGGCCCTACGAGCAGTACTTC
.	TRBJ1-2	TRBV5-4	11	.	CASSFGYGYTF	TGTGCCAGCAGCTTCGGCTATGGCTACACCTTC
.	TRBJ2-3	TRBV9	12	.	CASSVGADTQYF	TGTGCCAGCAGCGTGGGGGCAGATACGCAGTATTTT
.	TRBJ2-3	TRBV27	16	TRBD2	CASSLLSGGSTDTQYF	TGTGCCAGCAGTTTATTGAGCGGGGGGAGCACAGATACGCAGTATTTT
.	TRBJ2-3	TRBV4-1	18	TRBD2	CASSQEGASGRAGDTQYF	TGCGCCAGCAGCCAAGAAGGGGCTAGCGGGAGGGCGGGAGATACGCAGTATTTT
.	TRBJ2-1	TRBV9	16	TRBD2	CASSAPTSGDYNEQFF	TGTGCCAGCAGCGCCCCGACTAGCGGGGATTACAATGAGCAGTTCTTC
.	TRBJ1-4	TRBV4-2	16	.	CASSIGGGGSNEKLFF	TGTGCCAGCAGCATAGGGGGTGGAGGTAGTAATGAAAAACTGTTTTTT
.	TRBJ2-3	TRBV7-3	17	.	CASSLTEAGPSTDTQYF	TGTGCCAGCAGCTTAACCGAGGCGGGACCAAGCACAGATACGCAGTATTTT
.	TRBJ1-1	TRBV2	15	TRBD1	CASSEKGADNTEAFF	TGTGCCAGCAGTGAAAAGGGGGCAGATAACACTGAAGCTTTCTTT
few	TRBJ2-5	TRBV27	14	.	CASSSQGYQETQYF	TGTGCCAGCAGTTCACAGGGTTACCAAGAGACCCAGTACTTC
.	TRBJ2-7	TRBV11-2	13	.	CASSYSFGAEQYF	TGTGCCAGCAGCTACTCCTTTGGGGCCGAGCAGTACTTC
.	TRBJ2-1	TRBV6-5	15	TRBD1	CASSYYSGTDNEQFF	TGTGCCAGCAGTTATTACTCCGGGACAGACAATGAGCAGTTCTTC
once	TRBJ1-5	TRBV4-1	21	.	CASSQERMGVGMEGGDQPQHF	TGCGCCAGCAGCCAAGAAAGGATGGGTGTGGGGATGGAGGGCGGCGATCAGCCCCAGCATTTT
once	TRBJ2-7	TRBV5-6	14	.	CASSLMGQSYEQYF	TGTGCCAGCAGCTTGATGGGACAAAGCTACGAGCAGTACTTC
once	TRBJ2-5	TRBV15	12	.	CATSRLDAAQYF	TGTGCCACCAGTAGACTTGACGCGGCCCAGTACTTC
.	TRBJ2-1	TRBV7-6	14	.	CASSNGSSYNEQFF	TGTGCCAGCAGCAACGGTTCCTCCTACAATGAGCAGTTCTTC
once	TRBJ2-7	TRBV7-9	13	.	CASTLTPSYEQYF	TGTGCCAGCACTCTAACCCCCTCCTACGAGCAGTACTTC
.	TRBJ1-4	TRBV27	15	.	CASSLRRGLNEKLFF	TGTGCCAGCAGCCTTCGGAGGGGTTTGAATGAAAAACTGTTTTTT
few	TRBJ1-6	TRBV6-1	13	.	CASSEYENSPLHF	TGTGCCAGCAGTGAATATGAGAATTCACCCCTCCACTTT
.	TRBJ2-7	TRBV6-1	15	TRBD2	CAGHSPGLASAEQYF	TGTGCCGGGCACTCTCCGGGACTAGCGTCTGCGGAGCAGTACTTC
.	TRBJ1-2	TRBV29-1	13	TRBD1	CSVPSGTGYGYTF	TGCAGCGTCCCATCCGGGACAGGATATGGCTACACCTTC
.	TRBJ1-5	TRBV4-2	15	.	CASSATGDSNQPQHF	TGTGCCAGCAGCGCGACAGGAGATAGCAATCAGCCCCAGCATTTT
.	TRBJ2-3	TRBV7-3	13	.	CASSLQGMGTQYF	TGTGCCAGCAGCCTACAGGGAATGGGTACGCAGTATTTT
.	TRBJ1-5	TRBV5-5	14	TRBD1	CASSLNRGGQPQHF	TGTGCCAGCAGCTTAAACAGGGGGGGTCAGCCCCAGCATTTT
.	TRBJ2-7	TRBV7-6	19	TRBD2	CASSPQGGLAGPKSGEQYF	TGTGCCAGCAGCCCCCAGGGGGGACTAGCGGGCCCCAAGTCGGGGGAGCAGTACTTC
.	TRBJ2-6	TRBV7-6	15	.	CASSFRGSGANVLTF	TGTGCCAGCAGCTTCCGAGGCTCTGGGGCCAACGTCCTGACTTTC